These T cell receptor beta chains were read from a single sample in a study of T cells of healthy individuals. MiXCR, applied by TCRdb to the 5' RACE reads, yields one record per CDR3 protein. The sample includes around 90,000 distinct CDR3 sequences, 4% to 5.5% of them seen just once. The receptor source for this set is a female donor in good health. Each CDR3 is given with its conserved first and last residue.

TRBV30	TRBJ2-1	CAWSVGSASEQFF
TRBV5-4	TRBJ2-6	CASSFATGSSGANVLTF
TRBV6-2/TRBV6-3	TRBJ2-3	CASSYSRKRGTDTQYF
TRBV29-1	TRBJ1-1	CSARLDRGLTEAFF
TRBV19	TRBJ1-5	CASSGRDQGQPQHF
TRBV12-5	TRBJ2-1	CASGSHNLAGAYNEQFF
TRBV25-1	TRBJ1-3	CASSGQTGGHSGNTIYF
TRBV6-1	TRBJ2-7	CASSTGTSASEQYF
TRBV6-6	TRBJ2-7	CASSYSGGSYEQYF
TRBV27	TRBJ1-3	CASSPTGGFSSGNTIYF
TRBV20-1	TRBJ1-5	CSARDRERGGNQPQHF
TRBV25-1	TRBJ2-7	CASSGHRGSDEQYF
TRBV5-4	TRBJ2-7	CASSPRDSVYEQYF
TRBV7-2	TRBJ2-1	CASSFYNEQFF
TRBV4-2	TRBJ2-3	CASSERLAEFTDTQYF
TRBV9	TRBJ1-5	CASSQGGAVAQPQHF
TRBV28	TRBJ2-6	CASSWDRRSSGANVLTF
TRBV7-9	TRBJ1-4	CASSPGTGYEKLFF
TRBV27	TRBJ2-7	CASSLRERPYEQYF
TRBV3-1	TRBJ2-1	CASSLLPGQGAYNEQFF
TRBV6-6	TRBJ2-5	CASNRDRTETQYF
TRBV11-1	TRBJ2-5	CASSTGTGGETQYF
TRBV7-6	TRBJ1-5	CASSLGRGPHSNQPQHF
TRBV2	TRBJ2-7	CASRGLASSYEQYF
TRBV18	TRBJ2-1	CASSPVMTSGRTNEQFF
TRBV3-1	TRBJ2-2	CASSQDIGTGELFF
TRBV12-3/TRBV12-4	TRBJ2-2	CASLRGSNTGELFF
TRBV4-1	TRBJ2-5	CASSFRVASGSQETQYF
TRBV18	TRBJ1-2	CASSIDRAANYGYTF
TRBV28	TRBJ1-1	CASSLGGQVEAFF
TRBV11-2	TRBJ2-1	CASSTGLAHNEQFF
TRBV19	TRBJ1-6	CASSTQGTNSPLHF
TRBV6-1	TRBJ1-4	CATSKGTVSRSNEKLFF
TRBV30	TRBJ1-5	CAWRKQGNAPQHF
TRBV19	TRBJ2-3	CASSLGAEDTDTQYF
TRBV7-9	TRBJ1-6	CASRRDRNSPLHF
TRBV15	TRBJ2-6	CATSSFPGEDRRLGYGANVLTF
TRBV7-9	TRBJ2-7	CASSNPGLAYEQYF
TRBV9	TRBJ2-7	CASSAQWTSEQYF